One T cell receptor beta chain is described in this entry. What it binds is unknown. The record originates from a study of cytomegalovirus exposure and HLA in healthy donors. Findings and caveats of the study: Later analysis identified a missense DCLRE1C variant that was linked to TCR beta V- and J-gene trimming. An ancestry cluster, one associated with Asian ancestry, reportedly showed fewer N-insertions than the 666-donor mean in a later analysis.

This PCR relied on a set of 60 Vbeta primers and 13 Jbeta primers. Profiled with immunoSEQ multiplex PCR; TCRdb holds only in-frame clones, not every one. This table has roughly 180,000 clones, roughly four fifths appearing once. The CDR3 is made up of 20 amino acids. J gave up 2 bases and V 3 bases, and 16 bases lay outside the gene matches. The germline gives CDR1 MGHRA, CDR2 YSYEKL. Input material: PBMCs. The chain uses TRBV4-1 and TRBJ2-1; 10 bases are a match to TRBD2. This receptor was taken from a male donor in good health and CMV-seronegative. The CDR3 nucleotides are TGCGCCAGCAGCCAGGACAGTGCCCTAGCGGGAGTGGGGCCCTACAATGAGCAGTTCTTC. It specifies CASSQDSALAGVGPYNEQFF.